This T cell receptor beta chain was found in a study of identifying expanded T cells in peripheral blood. Broader study findings: Variance in clone template counts between roughly two-week samples significantly increased with total template count across all healthy donors.

Points on this clone: As yet, its antigen is unknown.

Profiling relied on immunoSEQ multiplex PCR, and the TCRdb table lists in-frame clones only, not all of them. This sample has about 78,000 clones; around four fifths occur once, and the top ten carry 18%. This clonotype originated in a person between 18 and 75 years old in good health. What was sequenced was blood.

The CDR3 DNA is TGTGCCAGTAGGAGGGACAGCTCGCAATCACCCCTCCACTTT. Translating it yields CASRRDSSQSPLHF. The genes are TRBV19 and TRBJ1-6; TRBD1 matches 7 bases. With V trimmed by 6 bases and J by 10 bases, 9 bases remained unmatched. The germline CDR1 and CDR2 sequences are LNHDA and SQIVND (reference sequence). The CDR3 covers 14 residues.